This T cell receptor (beta chain) was recorded in a study of CD8 T cells in ankylosing spondylitis (dated by TCRdb to 2015 to 2018). With regard to the full study: The study profiled T cell receptor beta repertoires in healthy donors and ankylosing spondylitis patients to find disease-linked TCR variants. The full study cohort comprised around 25 ankylosing spondylitis patients and about a hundred healthy donors. Peripheral blood samples were taken, and synovial fluid was additionally collected from ankylosing spondylitis patients. General conclusions and limits of the study: Significant enrichment of the disease-linked clones was reported in matched synovial fluid samples from ankylosing spondylitis patients. A TCR beta motif made up of eight or nine highly homologous amino acid variants appeared to be characteristic of blood from ankylosing spondylitis patients. Some motif variants had previously been reported in the synovial fluid and blood of reactive arthritis patients, which suggests shared mechanisms of disease initiation. The disease-linked clones showed a CD8+ phenotype and occurred at relatively low frequencies in peripheral blood.

This clonotype was counted ten times or more. It lacks a known antigen. No base qualities exist here, and no much larger clone lies one base off it. Data came from an Illumina HiSeq 2500. Quantitative 5'-RACE with molecular barcodes was used to prepare TCR beta libraries. Processing in the source paper ran as follows. To identify disease-linked TCR variants, a new computational method was used, one built on a probabilistic model of VDJ rearrangement. TCRdb reran the public reads through fastp at Q25 and MiXCR, keeping productive beta chains. Duplicate CDR3 protein sequences are folded into a single record with the most common DNA and genes. In this record, the V and J calls reflect TCRdb's handling and not the investigators' own analysis. Recorded for this sample are about 44,000 distinct CDR3 sequences; 9.5% to 11% of them occurred a single time. Of the sample, approximately 1.5% is held by the ten largest clones.

V has 5 bases trimmed and J has 4 bases trimmed; junction bases matching no gene number 4. The germline V gene sets CDR1 to MGHRA and CDR2 to YSYEKL. The CDR3 runs 13 residues from the cysteine to the phenylalanine. Only the CDR3 portion is preserved as DNA: 39 bases, with reading frame beginning at the first base. The receptor chain draws on TRBV4-1 and TRBJ1-2, with 7 bases matching TRBD1. This clonotype originated in a male donor with ankylosing spondylitis or in good health (not recorded which). Sequenced material: blood, either unsorted or a sorted T cell fraction (not recorded which). In nucleotide form, the sequence is TGCGCCAGCAGCAGGGACAGTCTCTATGGCTACACCTTC. It codes for CASSRDSLYGYTF.